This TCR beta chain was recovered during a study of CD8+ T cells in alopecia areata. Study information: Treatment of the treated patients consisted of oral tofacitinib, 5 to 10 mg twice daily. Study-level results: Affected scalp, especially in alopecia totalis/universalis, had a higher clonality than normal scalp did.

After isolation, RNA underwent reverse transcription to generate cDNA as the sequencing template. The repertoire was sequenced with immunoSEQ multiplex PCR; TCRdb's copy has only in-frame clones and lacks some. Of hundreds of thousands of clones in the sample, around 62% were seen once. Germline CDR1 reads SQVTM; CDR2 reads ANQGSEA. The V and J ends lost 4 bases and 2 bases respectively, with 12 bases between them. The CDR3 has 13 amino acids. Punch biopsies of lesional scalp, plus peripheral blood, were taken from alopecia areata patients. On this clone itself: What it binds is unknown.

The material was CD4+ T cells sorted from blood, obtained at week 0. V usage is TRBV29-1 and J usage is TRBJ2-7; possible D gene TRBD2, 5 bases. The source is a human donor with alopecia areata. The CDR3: CSVAGGPTYEQYF. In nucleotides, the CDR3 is TGCAGCGTTGCCGGAGGCCCCACCTACGAGCAGTACTTC.